One sample yielded the 30 T cell receptor beta chains listed below, sequenced in a study of human CD8 memory T cell subsets. A UMI-labeled 5' RACE approach was the method that produced the TCR beta libraries. TCRdb re-called the 5' RACE reads; every CDR3 protein appears as one record, without DNA. The sample shows a few thousand distinct CDR3 sequences, and under 40% sits with its ten largest clones. Source material: CD8+ effector memory T cells (TEM) sorted from PBMCs. Subset here: effector memory CD8 T cells, CCR7- CD45RO+ CD95+. These TCRs come from a human donor in good health.

This clonotype shows up as medium-sized by frequency. The V and J genes are TRBV21-1 and TRBJ2-7; with no DNA, the TCRdb D assignment of TRBD1 cannot be verified. TRBV21-1 is a pseudogene. The CDR3 runs 14 residues. CDR3 loop: CASTSTGGAYEQYF.

Judged by frequency, this clonotype is large. The chain carries TRBV5-1 and TRBJ2-7; without DNA, the TCRdb call of TRBD1 cannot be checked. The CDR3 totals 13 residues. Germline V lookup: CDR1 SGHRS, CDR2 YFSETQ. CDR3 residues: CASELTGEGEQYF.

The genes are TRBV5-4 and TRBJ1-1. CDR1 is SGHNT, CDR2 YYREEE, per germline (reference sequence). The length of the CDR3 is 15 residues. CDR3: CASSLDGLANTEAFF.

This clonotype counts as medium-sized (0.01 to 0.1%) by frequency. The V and J genes are TRBV30 and TRBJ1-1; the D gene TCRdb calls, TRBD1, cannot be checked with no DNA. CDR3 length: 13 amino acids. Germline values: CDR1 GTSNPN, CDR2 SVGIG (reference sequence). The CDR3 is CAWRGTADTEAFF.

This clonotype is labeled medium-sized based on frequency. This chain connects TRBV28 to TRBJ2-2; lacking DNA, the TRBD1 call made by TCRdb goes unchecked. The CDR3 extends over 17 amino acids. The germline CDR1 and CDR2 sequences are MDHEN and SYDVKM. The CDR3 sequence is CASSPTPGSPNTGELFF.

The rearrangement joins TRBV28 to TRBJ2-7; TCRdb's D gene call, TRBD1, goes unchecked for lack of DNA. CDR1 MDHEN and CDR2 SYDVKM come from the germline V gene. The CDR3 has 13 residues. CDR3 in amino acids: CASSLTLNYEQYF. Full variable domain (outside the CDR3, taken from reference TRBV28 and TRBJ2-7): DVKVTQSSRYLVKRTGEKVFLECVQDMDHENMFWYRQDPGLGLRLIYFSYDVKMKEKGDIPEGYSVSREKKERFSLILESASTNQTSMYLCASSLTLNYEQYFGPGTRLTVT.

This clonotype ranks as medium-sized (0.01 to 0.1%) in terms of frequency. V gene TRBV20-1 combines with J gene TRBJ1-1; the TCRdb D gene call, TRBD1, has no DNA to confirm it. From germline, CDR1 is DFQATT and CDR2 SNEGSKA (reference sequence). The CDR3 runs 13 residues. The CDR3: CSASGGADTEAFF.

In terms of frequency, this clonotype is medium-sized (0.01 to 0.1%). This rearrangement joins TRBV20-1 to TRBJ1-1; absent DNA, TCRdb's TRBD1 call cannot be checked. The CDR3 contains 13 residues. Germline CDR1 reads DFQATT; CDR2 reads SNEGSKA (reference sequence). This chain's CDR3 is CSAKTVWDTEAFF.

This chain connects TRBV18 to TRBJ1-3; TCRdb gives TRBD1 as the D gene, but with no DNA this cannot be confirmed. The CDR3 has 17 amino acids. CDR1 KGHSH and CDR2 LQKENI come from the germline V gene. CDR3 protein: CASSPPGAGAAGNTIYF.

The rearrangement joins TRBV10-3 to TRBJ2-3; TCRdb lists TRBD2, though no DNA is available to test this call. Germline CDR1 ENHRY, CDR2 SYGVKD. The CDR3 spans 14 residues. CDR3 region: CATVGVGDTDTQYF.

The chain links TRBV19 to TRBJ2-1. The CDR3 sequence is 14 residues long. Germline CDR1 reads LNHDA; CDR2 reads SQIVND (reference sequence). CDR3 loop: CASRSGSAYNEQFF.

CDR3 residues: CASSSYSSGPYNEQFF. The chain has TRBV7-9 and TRBJ2-1; TCRdb indicates TRBD2, and absent DNA this call remains unverified. The CDR3 extends over 16 amino acids. CDR1 and CDR2 from the germline V gene are SEHNR and FQNEAQ (reference sequence).

This chain uses TRBV6-4 with TRBJ2-1; TCRdb picks TRBD1, but there is no DNA to check that call. Germline V lookup: CDR1 MRHNA, CDR2 SNTAGT. This CDR3 spans 16 amino acids. Here the CDR3 reads CASSEEQGDPYNEQFF.

The chain combines TRBV9 with TRBJ1-5. Germline CDR1 and CDR2: SGDLS and YYNGEE. The CDR3 length is 14 residues. CDR3 amino acids: CASSVGGPNQPQHF.

This chain connects TRBV6-4 to TRBJ2-3. CDR1 and CDR2 from the germline V gene are MRHNA and SNTAGT. The CDR3 sequence is 13 residues long. CDR3 protein: CASSARDSDTQYF.

This rearrangement joins TRBV7-6 to TRBJ2-7; the TCRdb call, TRBD2, lacks DNA for checking. This CDR3 comprises 15 residues. Germline V lookup: CDR1 SGHVS, CDR2 FNYEAQ. The CDR3 sequence is CASSSTSGGVYEQYF.

This chain connects TRBV7-8 to TRBJ1-2; the TRBD1 assignment by TCRdb is unverifiable without DNA. The CDR3 covers 15 residues. Germline V gene lookup returns CDR1 SGHVS and CDR2 FQNEAQ. The CDR3 loop reads CASSLEGRGRYGYTF.

CDR3 in amino acids: CASSEGGERGYF. This chain uses TRBV11-2 with TRBJ2-4; TCRdb selects TRBD2, and the lack of DNA leaves this call unchecked. The CDR3 contains 12 residues. The germline gives CDR1 SGHAT, CDR2 FQNNGV.

The chain links TRBV7-9 to TRBJ2-3; TCRdb indicates TRBD1, and absent DNA this call remains unverified. Per germline, CDR1 SEHNR and CDR2 FQNEAQ (reference sequence). The CDR3 totals 17 residues. The CDR3 reads CASGGVTGTDNTDTQYF.

This CDR3 is CASSLSGTSGSRETQYF. The chain recombines TRBV7-8 with TRBJ2-5; the D gene TCRdb calls, TRBD2, cannot be checked with no DNA. The CDR3 length is 17 residues. Germline V gives CDR1 SGHVS, CDR2 FQNEAQ. The whole variable domain, remainder taken from reference TRBV7-8 and TRBJ2-5, is GAGVSQSPRYKVAKRGQDVALRCDPISGHVSLFWYQQALGQGPEFLTYFQNEAQLDKSGLPSDRFFAERPEGSVSTLKIQRTQQEDSAVYLCASSLSGTSGSRETQYFGPGTRLLVL.

The chain couples TRBV7-9 to TRBJ1-4. CDR3 length: 14 amino acids. Germline CDR1 reads SEHNR; CDR2 reads FQNEAQ (reference sequence). The CDR3 sequence is CASSLSTYNEKLFF.

This chain uses TRBV7-9 with TRBJ2-5. This CDR3 is 14 amino acids long. Germline CDR1 SEHNR, CDR2 FQNEAQ (reference sequence). The CDR3 here is CASSPTGHQETQYF.

The rearrangement uses TRBV6-5 and TRBJ2-5; TCRdb's D call of TRBD1 is untestable without DNA. The CDR3 is made up of 13 amino acids. The germline V gene encodes CDR1 MNHEY and CDR2 SVGAGI. The CDR3 reads CASSPVAGETQYF.

The V gene is TRBV27, the J gene TRBJ1-5; the D call of TRBD1 rests on TCRdb alone, since no DNA is present to check it. The germline CDR1 and CDR2 sequences are MNHEY and SMNVEV (reference sequence). The CDR3 sequence is 13 residues long. The CDR3: CASTDSPNQPQHF.

The J gene is TRBJ2-7, the V gene TRBV20-1; the TCRdb D gene call, TRBD1, has no DNA to confirm it. The CDR3 is 14 amino acids. CDR1 and CDR2 from the germline V gene are DFQATT and SNEGSKA (reference sequence). The CDR3 loop reads CSAGTPRDSSEQYF.

The rearrangement uses TRBV15 and TRBJ1-1; TCRdb's D call, TRBD1, is unchecked because there is no DNA. The germline V gene encodes CDR1 LNHNV and CDR2 YYDKDF (reference sequence). The CDR3 has 15 residues. The CDR3 reads CATSRDSGTLTEAFF.

V and J are TRBV20-1 and TRBJ1-1. The CDR3 has 16 residues. Germline V gives CDR1 DFQATT, CDR2 SNEGSKA (reference sequence). CDR3 sequence reads: CSARDWAERMNTEAFF.

This clonotype is called medium-sized based on its frequency. The V and J genes are TRBV19 and TRBJ2-2; TCRdb's D gene call, TRBD2, goes unchecked for lack of DNA. This CDR3 is 14 amino acids long. Germline CDR1 LNHDA, CDR2 SQIVND (reference sequence). The CDR3 loop reads CASSLAGNAGELFF.

This clonotype is medium-sized by frequency. This CDR3 reads CASSTSQTNTQYF. V usage is TRBV6-6 and J usage is TRBJ2-3. CDR3 size: 13 residues. CDR1 and CDR2 from the germline V gene are MNHNY and SVGAGI (reference sequence).

This clonotype is called medium-sized (0.01 to 0.1%) based on its frequency. The chain recombines TRBV29-1 with TRBJ1-5; there is no DNA to check the TCRdb D call of TRBD1. From germline, CDR1 is SQVTM and CDR2 ANQGSEA. The CDR3 runs 12 residues. CDR3 loop: CSAVSGNQPQHF.